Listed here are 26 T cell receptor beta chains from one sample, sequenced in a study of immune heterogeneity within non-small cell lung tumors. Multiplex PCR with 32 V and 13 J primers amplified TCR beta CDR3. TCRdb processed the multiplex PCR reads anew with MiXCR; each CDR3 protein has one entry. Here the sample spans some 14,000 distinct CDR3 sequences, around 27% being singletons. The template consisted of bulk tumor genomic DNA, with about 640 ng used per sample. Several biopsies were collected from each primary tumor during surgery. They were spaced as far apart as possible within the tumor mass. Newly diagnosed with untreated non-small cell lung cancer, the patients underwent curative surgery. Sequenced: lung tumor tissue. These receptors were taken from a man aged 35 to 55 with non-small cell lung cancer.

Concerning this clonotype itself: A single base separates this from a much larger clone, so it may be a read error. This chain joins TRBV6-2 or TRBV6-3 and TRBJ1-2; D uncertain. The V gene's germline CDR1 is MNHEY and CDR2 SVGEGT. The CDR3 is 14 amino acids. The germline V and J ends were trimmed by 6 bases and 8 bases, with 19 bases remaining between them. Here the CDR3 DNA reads TGTGCCAGCAGGGCGGGTATGTCCTCCCAGGGCTACACCTTC. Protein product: CASRAGMSSQGYTF.

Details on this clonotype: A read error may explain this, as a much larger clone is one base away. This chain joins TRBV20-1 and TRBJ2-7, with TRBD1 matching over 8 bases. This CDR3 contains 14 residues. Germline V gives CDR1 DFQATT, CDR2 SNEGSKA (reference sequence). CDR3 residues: CSARPGGLSYEKYF. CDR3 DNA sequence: TGCAGTGCTAGACCAGGGGGCTTATCATACGAGAAGTACTTC.

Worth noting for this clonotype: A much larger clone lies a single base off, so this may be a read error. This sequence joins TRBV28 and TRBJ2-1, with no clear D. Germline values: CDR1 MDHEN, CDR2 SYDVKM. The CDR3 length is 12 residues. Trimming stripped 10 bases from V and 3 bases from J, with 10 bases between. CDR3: CATIDLYNEQFF. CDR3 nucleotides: TGTGCCACCATTGACCTCTACAATGAGCAGTTCTTC. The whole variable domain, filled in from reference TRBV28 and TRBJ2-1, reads DVKVTQSSRYLVKRTGEKVFLECVQDMDHENMFWYRQDPGLGLRLIYFSYDVKMKEKGDIPEGYSVSREKKERFSLILESASTNQTSMYLCATIDLYNEQFFGPGTRLTVL.

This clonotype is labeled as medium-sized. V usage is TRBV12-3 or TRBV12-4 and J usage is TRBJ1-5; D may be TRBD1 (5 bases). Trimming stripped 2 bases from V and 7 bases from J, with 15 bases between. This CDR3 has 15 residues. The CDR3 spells CASSLQGLPKQPQHF. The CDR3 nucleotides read TGTGCCAGCAGTTTACAGGGTTTGCCCAAACAGCCCCAGCATTTT.

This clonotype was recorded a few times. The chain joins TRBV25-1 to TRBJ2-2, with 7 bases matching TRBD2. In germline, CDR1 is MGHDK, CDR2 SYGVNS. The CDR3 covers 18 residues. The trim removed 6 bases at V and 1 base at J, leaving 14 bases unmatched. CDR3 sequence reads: CASRARVGGGMNTGELFF. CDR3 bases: TGTGCCAGCAGGGCTCGAGTGGGGGGAGGGATGAACACCGGGGAGCTGTTTTTT.

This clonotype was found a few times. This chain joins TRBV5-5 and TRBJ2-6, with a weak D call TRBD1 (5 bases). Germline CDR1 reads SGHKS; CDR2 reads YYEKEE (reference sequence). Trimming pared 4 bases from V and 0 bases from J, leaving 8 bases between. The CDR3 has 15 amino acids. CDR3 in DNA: TGTGCCAGCAGCCGACAGAGCTCTGGGGCCAACGTCCTGACTTTC. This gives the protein CASSRQSSGANVLTF. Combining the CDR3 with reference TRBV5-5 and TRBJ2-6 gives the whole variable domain DAGVTQSPTHLIKTRGQQVTLRCSPISGHKSVSWYQQVLGQGPQFIFQYYEKEERGRGNFPDRFSARQFPNYSSELNVNALLLGDSALYLCASSRQSSGANVLTFGAGSRLTVL.

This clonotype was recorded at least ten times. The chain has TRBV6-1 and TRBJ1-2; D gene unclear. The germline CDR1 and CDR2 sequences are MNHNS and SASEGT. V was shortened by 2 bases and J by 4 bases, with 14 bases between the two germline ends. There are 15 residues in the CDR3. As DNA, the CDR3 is TGTGCCAGCAGTGAACGGGGTGTGTACGCCTATGGCTACACCTTC. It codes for CASSERGVYAYGYTF.

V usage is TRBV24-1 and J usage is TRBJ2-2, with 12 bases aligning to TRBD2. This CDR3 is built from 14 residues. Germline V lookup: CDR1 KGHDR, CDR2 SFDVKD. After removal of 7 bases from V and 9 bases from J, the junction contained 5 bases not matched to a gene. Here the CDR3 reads CATSGLAGTWELFF. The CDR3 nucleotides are TGTGCCACCAGCGGACTAGCGGGAACCTGGGAGCTGTTTTTT.

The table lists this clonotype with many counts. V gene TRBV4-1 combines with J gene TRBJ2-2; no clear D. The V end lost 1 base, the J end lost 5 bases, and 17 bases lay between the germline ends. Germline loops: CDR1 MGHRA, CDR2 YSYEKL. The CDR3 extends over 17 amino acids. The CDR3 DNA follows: TGCGCCAGCAGCCAAGCGATAGGTTGGGTGGTGACCGGGGAGCTGTTTTTT. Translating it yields CASSQAIGWVVTGELFF.

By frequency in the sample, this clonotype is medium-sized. CDR3 DNA: TGTGCCAGCAGTTACCGGGACAGGGCAGAATCACCCCTCCACTTT. Its protein product is CASSYRDRAESPLHF. The gene calls are TRBV2 and TRBJ1-6; 9 nucleotides line up with TRBD1. The CDR3 loop spans 15 amino acids. CDR1 SNHLY and CDR2 FYNNEI come from the germline V gene. The J segment lost 10 bases and the V segment lost 5 bases, leaving 9 bases of the junction unmatched.

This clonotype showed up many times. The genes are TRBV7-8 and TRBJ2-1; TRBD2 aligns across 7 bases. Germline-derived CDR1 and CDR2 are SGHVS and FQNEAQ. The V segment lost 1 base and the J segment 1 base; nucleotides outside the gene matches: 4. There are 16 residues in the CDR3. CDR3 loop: CASSLEWTRSYNEQFF. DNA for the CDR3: TGTGCCAGCAGCTTAGAGTGGACTAGGTCCTACAATGAGCAGTTCTTC.

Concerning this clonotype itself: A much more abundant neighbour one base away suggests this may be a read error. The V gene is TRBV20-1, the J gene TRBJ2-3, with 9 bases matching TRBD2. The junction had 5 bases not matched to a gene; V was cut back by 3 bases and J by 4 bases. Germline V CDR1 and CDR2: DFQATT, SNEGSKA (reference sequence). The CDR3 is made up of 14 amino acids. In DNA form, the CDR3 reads TGCAGTGCTAGTCCTAGCGGGGTCGCAGATACGCAGTATTTT. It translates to CSASPSGVADTQYF.

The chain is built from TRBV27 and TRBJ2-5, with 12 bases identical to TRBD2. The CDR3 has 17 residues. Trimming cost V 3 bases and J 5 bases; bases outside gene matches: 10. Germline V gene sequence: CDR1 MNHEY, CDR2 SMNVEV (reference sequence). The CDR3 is CASSFSTSGSRGETQYF. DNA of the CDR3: TGTGCCAGCAGTTTCTCGACTAGCGGGAGTCGGGGGGAGACCCAGTACTTC.

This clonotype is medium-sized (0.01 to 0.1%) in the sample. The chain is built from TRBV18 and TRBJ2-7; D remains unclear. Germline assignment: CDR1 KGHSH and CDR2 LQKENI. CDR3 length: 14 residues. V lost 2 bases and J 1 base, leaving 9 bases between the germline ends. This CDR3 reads CASSPGTASYEQYF. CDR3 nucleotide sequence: TGTGCCAGCTCACCAGGTACGGCTTCCTACGAGCAGTACTTC.

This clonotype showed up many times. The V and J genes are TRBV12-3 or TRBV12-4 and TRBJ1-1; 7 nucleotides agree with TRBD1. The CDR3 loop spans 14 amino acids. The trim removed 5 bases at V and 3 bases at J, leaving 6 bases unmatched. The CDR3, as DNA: TGTGCCAGCAGTCGGACAGGTAGAGACACTGAAGCTTTCTTT. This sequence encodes CASSRTGRDTEAFF.

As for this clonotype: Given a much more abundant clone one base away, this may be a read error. The CDR3 DNA follows: TGCGCCAGCAGCCATGACAGGGCTAGACCGCAGTACTTC. It translates to CASSHDRARPQYF. The rearrangement uses TRBV4-3 and TRBJ2-7; 7 nucleotides align to TRBD1. The length of the CDR3 is 13 residues. Germline CDR1 is LGHNA and CDR2 is YSLEER. V lost 3 bases and J lost 9; bases outside the gene matches: 8.

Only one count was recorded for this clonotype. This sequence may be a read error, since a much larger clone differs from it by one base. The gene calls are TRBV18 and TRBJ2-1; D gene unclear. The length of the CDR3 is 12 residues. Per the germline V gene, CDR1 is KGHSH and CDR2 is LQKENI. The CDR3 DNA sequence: TGTGTCAGCTCGCCAATCCGGGCCGAGCAGTTCTTC. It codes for CVSSPIRAEQFF.

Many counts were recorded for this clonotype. The CDR3 sequence: CSARTAKGQGRDQPQHF. The CDR3 nucleotides read TGCAGTGCTAGGACAGCCAAGGGGCAGGGGAGGGATCAGCCCCAGCATTTT. The rearrangement joins TRBV20-1 to TRBJ1-5, with D tentatively TRBD1 (6 bases). The CDR3 totals 17 residues. Germline-derived CDR1 and CDR2 are DFQATT and SNEGSKA (reference sequence). V lost 3 bases, J lost 5 bases, and 23 bases lay in between.

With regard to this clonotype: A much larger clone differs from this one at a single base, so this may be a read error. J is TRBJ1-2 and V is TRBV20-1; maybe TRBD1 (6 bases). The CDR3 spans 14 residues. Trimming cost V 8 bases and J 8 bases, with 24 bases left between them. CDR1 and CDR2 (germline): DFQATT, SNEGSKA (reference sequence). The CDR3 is CSSPPSGAAGGYTF. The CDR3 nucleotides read TGCAGTTCCCCACCATCAGGGGCCGCGGGGGGCTACACCTTC.

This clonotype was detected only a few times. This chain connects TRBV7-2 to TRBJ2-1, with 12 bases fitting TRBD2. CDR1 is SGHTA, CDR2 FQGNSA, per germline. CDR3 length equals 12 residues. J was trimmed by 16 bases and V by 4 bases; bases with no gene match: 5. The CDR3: CASSSTSGRKFF. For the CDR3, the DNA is TGTGCCAGCAGCTCGACTAGCGGGAGAAAATTCTTC. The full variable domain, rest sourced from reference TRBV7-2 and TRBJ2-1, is GAGVSQSPSNKVTEKGKDVELRCDPISGHTALYWYRQSLGQGLEFLIYFQGNSAPDKSGLPSDRFSAERTGGSVSTLTIQRTQQEDSAVYLCASSSTSGRKFFGPGTRLTVL.

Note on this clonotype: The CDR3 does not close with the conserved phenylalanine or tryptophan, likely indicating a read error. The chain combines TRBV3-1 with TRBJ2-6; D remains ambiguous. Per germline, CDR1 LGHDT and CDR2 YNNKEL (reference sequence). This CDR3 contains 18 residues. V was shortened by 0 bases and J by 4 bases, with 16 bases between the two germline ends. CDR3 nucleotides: TGTGCCAGCAGCCAAGACAAGACACGTTTTGACGGGGCCAACGTCCTGACTTTA. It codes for CASSQDKTRFDGANVLTL.

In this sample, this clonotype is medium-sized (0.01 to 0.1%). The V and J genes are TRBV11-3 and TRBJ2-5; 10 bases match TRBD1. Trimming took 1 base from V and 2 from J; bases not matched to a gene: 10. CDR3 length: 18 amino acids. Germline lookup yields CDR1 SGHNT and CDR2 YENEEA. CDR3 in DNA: TGTGCCAGCAGCTTAGGTCAGATGGGACAGGGGTTTCAAGAGACCCAGTACTTC. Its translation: CASSLGQMGQGFQETQYF.

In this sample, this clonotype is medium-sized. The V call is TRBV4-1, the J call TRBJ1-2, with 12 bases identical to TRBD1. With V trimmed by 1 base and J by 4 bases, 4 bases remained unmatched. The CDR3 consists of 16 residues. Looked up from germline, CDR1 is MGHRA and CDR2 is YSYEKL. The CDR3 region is CASSQAGTGGIYGYTF. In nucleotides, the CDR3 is TGCGCCAGCAGCCAAGCCGGGACAGGGGGCATCTATGGCTACACCTTC.

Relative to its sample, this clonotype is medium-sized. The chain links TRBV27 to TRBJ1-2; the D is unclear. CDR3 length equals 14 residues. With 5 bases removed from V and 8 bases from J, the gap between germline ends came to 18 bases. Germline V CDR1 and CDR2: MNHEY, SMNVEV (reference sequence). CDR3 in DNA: TGTGCCAGCAGTAGCGCGGAGTACCTTAAAGGCTACACCTTC. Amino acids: CASSSAEYLKGYTF.

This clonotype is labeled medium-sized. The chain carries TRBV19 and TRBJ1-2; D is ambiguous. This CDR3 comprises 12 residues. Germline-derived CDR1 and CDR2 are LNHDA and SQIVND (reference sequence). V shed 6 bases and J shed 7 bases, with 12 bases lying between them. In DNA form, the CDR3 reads TGTGCCAGTAGCCCCCCGGTGGGTGGCTACACCTTC. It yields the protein CASSPPVGGYTF.

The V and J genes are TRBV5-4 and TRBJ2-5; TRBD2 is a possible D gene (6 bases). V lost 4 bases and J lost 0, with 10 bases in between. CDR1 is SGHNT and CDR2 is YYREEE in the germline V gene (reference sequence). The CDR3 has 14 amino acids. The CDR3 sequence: CASSLRDYQETQYF. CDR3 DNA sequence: TGTGCCAGCAGCCTCAGGGACTACCAAGAGACCCAGTACTTC.